One sample yielded the 25 T cell receptor beta chains listed below, sequenced in a study of blood T cell repertoires in COVID-19 (dated by TCRdb to between 2020 and 2021). Library creation used the immunoSEQ multiplex PCR assay. TCRdb limited this immuneACCESS table to in-frame rearrangements with V and J called. A share of clones is missing; checked studies link under half to unresolved V genes, and the rest is unexplained. For this sample the table gives 150,000 to 250,000 clones, of which about nine tenths were detected only once. The top ten constitute approximately 2% of the sample. The sample consisted of PBMCs or T cells enriched from blood (not recorded which). Receptors originate from a woman in her 30s who had recovered from COVID-19.

The chain links TRBV19 to TRBJ2-7; 7 bases are a match to TRBD1. The CDR3 totals 12 residues. V dropped 10 bases and J dropped 2; count of bases not matched to a gene: 5. Germline assignment: CDR1 LNHDA and CDR2 SQIVND (reference sequence). The CDR3 nucleotides read TGTGCCACTAGACAGGGTACCTACGAGCAGTACTTC. This codes for CATRQGTYEQYF.

The chain couples TRBV27 to TRBJ1-2; the match to TRBD1 covers 7 bases. This CDR3 is 14 amino acids long. V lost 5 bases, J lost 6 bases, and 9 bases stayed unmatched. Germline V gene lookup returns CDR1 MNHEY and CDR2 SMNVEV (reference sequence). The CDR3 region has the DNA TGTGCCAGCAGTCAAGACAGGGCTTCCGATGGCTACACCTTC. Protein sequence: CASSQDRASDGYTF.

This chain connects TRBV11-3 to TRBJ1-1; tentative D call: TRBD1 (5 bases). This CDR3 spans 12 amino acids. The germline V gene encodes CDR1 SGHNT and CDR2 YENEEA. V lost 7 bases and J lost 1, with 7 bases in between. The CDR3 bases are TGTGCCAGCAACAGGCAGAACACTGAAGCTTTCTTT. It specifies CASNRQNTEAFF.

The chain carries TRBV4-1 and TRBJ1-5; D perhaps matches TRBD1 (5 bases). The CDR3 is 15 residues long. The ends were cut back, 2 bases at V and 2 bases at J, with 10 bases in the middle. Germline CDR1 MGHRA, CDR2 YSYEKL. The CDR3 is CASSQTDRRNQPQHF. Here the CDR3 DNA reads TGCGCCAGCAGCCAAACCGACAGACGCAATCAGCCCCAGCATTTT.

The chain couples TRBV2 to TRBJ2-7; 12 positions match TRBD2. The CDR3 loop spans 14 amino acids. V gave up 7 bases and J gave up 4 bases; unmatched junction bases: 5. The germline gives CDR1 SNHLY, CDR2 FYNNEI. The CDR3 nucleotides read TGTGCCAGCAACGGACTAGCGGGACTGTACGAGCAGTACTTC. Protein sequence: CASNGLAGLYEQYF.

The J gene is TRBJ1-5, the V gene TRBV24-1; D ambiguous. Germline V gene data show CDR1 as KGHDR and CDR2 as SFDVKD. Trimming pared 2 bases from V and 4 bases from J, leaving 11 bases between. The CDR3 consists of 15 residues. DNA for the CDR3: TGTGCCACCAGTGATTCGGGAGCAGTAAATCAGCCCCAGCATTTT. It encodes CATSDSGAVNQPQHF.

V gene TRBV4-3 combines with J gene TRBJ1-4, with D possibly matching TRBD1 (5 bases). Between the trimmed V and J ends, which lost 0 bases and 7 bases, there was a span of 15 bases. Germline V lookup: CDR1 LGHNA, CDR2 YSLEER. The CDR3 has 16 residues. CDR3 sequence: CASSQDMGSGFEKLFF. The CDR3 region has the DNA TGCGCCAGCAGCCAAGATATGGGCTCAGGGTTTGAAAAACTGTTTTTT.

This chain joins TRBV6-2 or TRBV6-3 and TRBJ1-1; D is unclear. Germline CDR1 MNHEY, CDR2 SVGEGT. The CDR3 has 13 residues. V was pared by 6 bases and J by 1 base, with 9 bases between. The CDR3 loop is CASSPVRNTEAFF. In nucleotides, the CDR3 is TGTGCCAGCAGCCCCGTGAGGAACACTGAAGCTTTCTTT.

CDR3 region: CACTRTGFKTEAFF. The CDR3 coding sequence is TGTGCCTGCACCCGGACAGGGTTTAAAACTGAAGCTTTCTTT. This rearrangement joins TRBV30 to TRBJ1-1, with TRBD1 matching over 8 bases. Germline CDR1 reads GTSNPN; CDR2 reads SVGIG (reference sequence). The V segment lost 6 bases and the J segment 5 bases; nucleotides outside the gene matches: 11. The length of the CDR3 is 14 residues. Full variable domain (rest looked up from reference TRBV30 and TRBJ1-1): SQTIHQWPATLVQPVGSPLSLECTVEGTSNPNLYWYRQAAGRGLQLLFYSVGIGQISSEVPQNLSASRPQDRQFILSSKKLLLSDSGFYLCACTRTGFKTEAFFGQGTRLTVV.

This clone was detected only a few times. This chain links TRBV21-1 with TRBJ1-2. TRBV21-1 is a known pseudogene. The CDR3 totals 13 residues. The CDR3 region is CAIACTPNYGYTF. The CDR3 nucleotides are TGTGCAATTGCGTGCACCCCTAACTATGGCTACACCTTC.

The J gene is TRBJ2-7, the V gene TRBV5-1; TRBD1 matches 9 bases. Per germline, CDR1 SGHRS and CDR2 YFSETQ. Trimming cost V 0 bases and J 6 bases; bases outside gene matches: 4. The CDR3 contains 14 residues. The CDR3 DNA follows: TGCGCCAGCAGCTTGGAAGTGACAGGGGGCGAGCAGTACTTC. Translation: CASSLEVTGGEQYF.

J is TRBJ2-3 and V is TRBV5-1; TRBD1 is a possible D gene (5 bases). Trimming took 4 bases from V and 0 from J, leaving 6 bases between them. The germline gives CDR1 SGHRS, CDR2 YFSETQ. There are 13 residues in the CDR3. CDR3 in amino acids: CASSPGSTDTQYF. The CDR3 DNA follows: TGCGCCAGCAGCCCAGGGAGCACAGATACGCAGTATTTT.

The chain uses TRBV19 and TRBJ2-2; 8 bases are a match to TRBD2. Germline V gene sequence: CDR1 LNHDA, CDR2 SQIVND (reference sequence). This CDR3 is built from 14 residues. Losses at the gene ends were 2 bases for V and 7 bases for J; bases not matched to a gene: 3. The CDR3 sequence: CASSIRGGSGELFF. The DNA for the CDR3 is TGTGCCAGTAGTATACGGGGGGGCAGCGGGGAGCTGTTTTTT.

The chain carries TRBV2 and TRBJ2-7; 8 bases line up with TRBD1. J was trimmed by 3 bases and V by 3 bases; bases with no gene match: 10. Germline V gene sequence: CDR1 SNHLY, CDR2 FYNNEI. This CDR3 has 16 residues. This CDR3 is CASSDRPSTGVYEQYF. In DNA, the CDR3 is TGTGCCAGCAGTGACCGTCCTTCGACAGGGGTCTACGAGCAGTACTTC.

In its sample, this clone was seen once. The chain is built from TRBV11-3 and TRBJ2-7, with TRBD1 matching over 9 bases. Germline V gives CDR1 SGHNT, CDR2 YENEEA. Trimming cost V 8 bases and J 2 bases; bases outside gene matches: 4. CDR3 size: 13 residues. The CDR3 spells CASSGTGTYEQYF. CDR3 DNA: TGTGCCAGCTCCGGGACAGGGACCTACGAGCAGTACTTC. The full variable domain, its missing parts supplied by reference TRBV11-3 and TRBJ2-7, is EAGVVQSPRYKIIEKKQPVAFWCNPISGHNTLYWYLQNLGQGPELLIRYENEEAVDDSQLPKDRFSAERLKGVDSTLKIQPAELGDSAVYLCASSGTGTYEQYFGPGTRLTVT.

The rearrangement uses TRBV18 and TRBJ2-1; 14 bases match TRBD2. Germline V lookup: CDR1 KGHSH, CDR2 LQKENI. V lost 2 bases to trimming and J lost 1 base; unmatched junction nucleotides: 1. The CDR3 is 17 residues long. CDR3 amino acids: CASSPGTSGSSYNEQFF. CDR3 DNA sequence: TGTGCCAGCTCACCAGGGACTAGCGGGAGTTCCTACAATGAGCAGTTCTTC.

The chain has TRBV25-1 and TRBJ1-2, with a weak D call TRBD1 (5 bases). The CDR3 consists of 12 residues. Trimming took off 3 bases at V and 6 bases at J, with 8 bases between the two ends. Germline loops: CDR1 MGHDK, CDR2 SYGVNS. The CDR3 loop is CASSEIRDGYTF. The CDR3 nucleotides read TGTGCCAGCAGTGAGATCAGGGATGGCTACACCTTC.

The chain couples TRBV7-9 to TRBJ1-1; 8 nucleotides match TRBD1. Losses at the gene ends were 1 base for V and 8 bases for J; bases not matched to a gene: 0. Germline V gene lookup returns CDR1 SEHNR and CDR2 FQNEAQ (reference sequence). The CDR3 totals 12 residues. CDR3 region: CASSLGDREAFF. For the CDR3, the DNA is TGTGCCAGCAGCTTAGGGGACAGGGAAGCTTTCTTT.

The rearrangement links TRBV6-1 to TRBJ1-2, with 7 bases identical to TRBD1. This CDR3 spans 14 amino acids. Trimming took 3 bases from V and 6 from J; bases not matched to a gene: 7. CDR1 MNHNS and CDR2 SASEGT come from the germline V gene. For the CDR3, the DNA is TGTGCCAGCAGTGAGAGACAGGGCGGCGATGGCTACACCTTC. This sequence encodes CASSERQGGDGYTF.

V gene TRBV5-1 combines with J gene TRBJ2-7, with D possibly TRBD2 on 6 matching bases. The CDR3 has 16 amino acids. CDR1 and CDR2 from the germline V gene are SGHRS and YFSETQ. V lost 3 bases to trimming and J lost 2 bases, with 18 bases between them. CDR3 sequence (DNA): TGCGCCAGCAGCTCCTCTAAGGCGGGGCAGACCTACGAGCAGTACTTC. Its protein product is CASSSSKAGQTYEQYF.

The V gene is TRBV27, the J gene TRBJ2-2; 9 nucleotides line up with TRBD1. The CDR3 runs to 16 residues. Germline trimming cut 6 bases from V and 1 base from J; bases unmatched to any gene: 6. The germline V gene encodes CDR1 MNHEY and CDR2 SMNVEV (reference sequence). CDR3 region: CASRGDRALNTGELFF. In DNA, the CDR3 is TGTGCCAGCAGGGGGGACAGGGCACTGAACACCGGGGAGCTGTTTTTT.

The chain is built from TRBV7-9 and TRBJ2-1, with 8 bases matching TRBD2. With V trimmed by 5 bases and J by 7 bases, 10 bases remained unmatched. The CDR3 loop spans 15 amino acids. Germline V CDR1 and CDR2: SEHNR, FQNEAQ (reference sequence). As DNA, the CDR3 is TGTGCCAGCAGCCCCTATAGCGGGGACTTGAATGAGCAGTTCTTC. Residues: CASSPYSGDLNEQFF. The full variable domain, in which reference TRBV7-9 and TRBJ2-1 provide the parts outside the CDR3, is DTGVSQNPRHKITKRGQNVTFRCDPISEHNRLYWYRQTLGQGPEFLTYFQNEAQLEKSRLLSDRFSAERPKGSFSTLEIQRTEQGDSAMYLCASSPYSGDLNEQFFGPGTRLTVL.

The chain joins TRBV3-1 (or the pseudogene TRBV3-2) to TRBJ2-7; 7 positions agree with TRBD2. Per germline, CDR1 LGHDT and CDR2 YNNKEL (reference sequence). The CDR3 sequence is 15 residues long. The junction had 8 bases not matched to a gene; V was cut back by 1 base and J by 5 bases. CDR3 coding DNA: TGTGCCAGCAGCCAAGGTGTGGGTGCGGGGGACGAGCAGTACTTC. Its protein is CASSQGVGAGDEQYF.

Here the CDR3 DNA reads TGCGCCAGCAGCTTGGCAGGGTTCGACTATGGCTACACCTTC. This sequence encodes CASSLAGFDYGYTF. The chain is built from TRBV5-1 and TRBJ1-2; maybe TRBD1 (5 bases). V lost 0 bases, J lost 3 bases, and 9 bases lay in between. The CDR3 has 14 residues. Germline lookup yields CDR1 SGHRS and CDR2 YFSETQ.

This clone was counted only a few times. The V call is TRBV4-3, the J call TRBJ2-6, with a possible D match to TRBD1 (5 bases). From germline, CDR1 is LGHNA and CDR2 YSLEER. This CDR3 has 17 residues. V was cut by 5 bases and J by 0 bases, with 14 bases left in between. CDR3 sequence (DNA): TGCGCCAGCAGCTCCCACGACAGTAGCTCTGGGGCCAACGTCCTGACTTTC. Its protein product is CASSSHDSSSGANVLTF.